The 14 T cell receptor beta chains presented below share a single source sample, sequenced in a study of response to subunit inactivated influenza vaccine (dated by TCRdb to the late 2010s). Library preparation was by RT-PCR. Sequencing used an Illumina HiSeq 2500. In-frame beta chains were kept once TCRdb had trimmed the public reads at Q25 with fastp and called clones with MiXCR. When rows share a CDR3 protein, they turn into one entry using the most common DNA and genes. The sample profile shows around 530,000 distinct CDR3 sequences; about 15% of them were found once. The ten largest clones represent less than 4% of the sample. The sequences come from CD4+ T cells sorted from PBMCs, collected around 25 months after vaccination. Receptor source: a man in his fifties or sixties who received an inactivated influenza vaccine. Donor details come from another sample of the same person, matched by shared clones.

This clonotype was counted a few times. The chain links TRBV20-1 to TRBJ1-3; 7 bases are shared with TRBD1. J gave up 4 bases and V 1 base, and 10 bases lay outside the gene matches. Germline loops: CDR1 DFQATT, CDR2 SNEGSKA (reference sequence). This CDR3 is 16 amino acids long. CDR3 bases: TGCAGTGCTAGAGGGGGTTACAGGGGATCCGGAAACACCATATATTTT. Translated, it gives CSARGGYRGSGNTIYF.

This clonotype has just a few counts. The chain couples TRBV5-1 to TRBJ2-7; D may correspond to TRBD1 or TRBD2 (5 bases each). With 4 bases removed from V and 4 bases from J, the gap between germline ends came to 12 bases. The CDR3 length is 13 residues. The germline CDR1 and CDR2 sequences are SGHRS and YFSETQ. The CDR3, as DNA: TGCGCCAGCAGCACCGGGGCTTCATACGAGCAGTACTTC. Translation: CASSTGASYEQYF.

This clonotype was counted only a few times. The chain combines TRBV20-1 with TRBJ1-2; TRBD1 agrees at 7 bases. CDR3 length: 14 residues. V trimming: 5 bases; J trimming: 7 bases; junction bases outside the gene matches: 13. Germline CDR1 is DFQATT and CDR2 is SNEGSKA (reference sequence). CDR3 coding DNA: TGCAGTGCTTCCCGAACGGGAACAGGGGTTGGCTACACCTTC. Protein sequence: CSASRTGTGVGYTF.

The chain joins TRBV4-3 to TRBJ2-2; D gene uncertain. V was shortened by 1 base and J by 2 bases, with 8 bases between the two germline ends. Germline CDR1 LGHNA, CDR2 YSLEER. The CDR3 length is 15 residues. CDR3 coding DNA: TGCGCCAGCAGCCAAGTTCTAGTTAACACCGGGGAGCTGTTTTTT. Translation gives CASSQVLVNTGELFF.

This clonotype has more than one count but fewer than ten. The genes are TRBV7-9 and TRBJ2-3, with TRBD1 as a possible D gene (5 bases). V lost 0 bases, J lost 3 bases, and 7 bases lay in between. Germline V gene data show CDR1 as SEHNR and CDR2 as FQNEAQ (reference sequence). This CDR3 is 14 amino acids long. The CDR3 nucleotides read TGTGCCAGCAGCTTAGCCAGGGCGACAGATACGCAGTATTTT. It encodes CASSLARATDTQYF.

A few counts support this clonotype. J is TRBJ1-2 and V is TRBV5-1, with 7 bases that match TRBD1. The CDR3 spans 13 residues. The trim removed 4 bases at V and 8 bases at J, leaving 8 bases unmatched. The germline V gene encodes CDR1 SGHRS and CDR2 YFSETQ. CDR3 amino acids: CASSLTGVRGYTF. CDR3 DNA sequence: TGCGCCAGCAGCCTTACAGGGGTGCGAGGCTACACCTTC.

This clonotype was seen repeatedly, ten times or more. CDR3 DNA sequence: TGTGCCAGCAGTAACCGACTAGCGGGGGGCTACAATGAGCAGTTCTTC. Amino acids: CASSNRLAGGYNEQFF. V and J are TRBV6-8 and TRBJ2-1; 13 nucleotides match TRBD2. The CDR3 is made up of 16 amino acids. J gave up 3 bases and V 5 bases, and 4 bases lay outside the gene matches. Germline V gene data show CDR1 as MNHGY and CDR2 as SAAAGT.

The rearrangement uses TRBV19 and TRBJ2-1; D is possibly TRBD1 (5 bases). The CDR3 covers 13 residues. The germline gives CDR1 LNHDA, CDR2 SQIVND (reference sequence). V shed 7 bases and J shed 9 bases, with 16 bases lying between them. This CDR3 reads CASTPAGPTEQFF. The CDR3 bases are TGTGCCAGTACCCCCGCAGGGCCCACTGAGCAGTTCTTC. Supplemented by reference TRBV19 and TRBJ2-1, the full variable domain reads DGGITQSPKYLFRKEGQNVTLSCEQNLNHDAMYWYRQDPGQGLRLIYYSQIVNDFQKGDIAEGYSVSREKKESFPLTVTSAQKNPTAFYLCASTPAGPTEQFFGPGTRLTVL.

Ten or more counts support this clonotype. The chain has TRBV7-2 and TRBJ2-5; D is unclear. CDR1 SGHTA and CDR2 FQGNSA come from the germline V gene. V shed 7 bases and J shed 5 bases, with 8 bases lying between them. This CDR3 spans 11 amino acids. The CDR3 nucleotides are TGTGCCAGCACCCAAGGGGAGACCCAGTACTTC. Translating it yields CASTQGETQYF.

In this sample, this clonotype turned up a few times. The chain joins TRBV6-1 to TRBJ1-2; 8 bases align to TRBD1. Trimming took 4 bases from V and 6 from J; bases not matched to a gene: 4. This CDR3 has 13 residues. Germline-derived CDR1 and CDR2 are MNHNS and SASEGT. The DNA of the CDR3 is TGTGCCAGCAGTGTAAGGACAGGGAATGGCTACACCTTC. Encoded protein: CASSVRTGNGYTF.

The chain links TRBV12-3 or TRBV12-4 to TRBJ2-2; D ambiguous. V gave up 8 bases and J gave up 5 bases, with 9 bases separating them. This CDR3 spans 12 amino acids. DNA for the CDR3: TGTGCCAGCTATCCCGGGACCGGGGAGCTGTTTTTT. Translating gives CASYPGTGELFF.

This clonotype was seen repeatedly, ten times or more. The rearrangement joins TRBV6-2 or TRBV6-3 to TRBJ2-1; 9 bases are shared with TRBD1. Germline V gives CDR1 MNHEY, CDR2 SVGEGT. The trim removed 5 bases at V and 1 base at J, leaving 9 bases unmatched. This CDR3 spans 17 amino acids. CDR3: CASSRGTGQGSYNEQFF. CDR3 nucleotides: TGTGCCAGCAGTAGAGGAACGGGACAGGGTTCCTACAATGAGCAGTTCTTC.

The sample holds a few counts of this clonotype. CDR3 loop: CASSLAVNEQFF. The CDR3 nucleotides are TGCGCCAGCAGCTTGGCCGTCAATGAGCAGTTCTTC. This rearrangement joins TRBV5-1 to TRBJ2-1; the D is unclear. CDR1 SGHRS and CDR2 YFSETQ come from the germline V gene. The CDR3 is made up of 12 amino acids. V dropped 0 bases and J dropped 6 bases, with 4 bases sitting between them.

This clonotype was seen only a few times. This chain uses TRBV20-1 with TRBJ1-2; perhaps TRBD1 as D (5 bases). Per germline, CDR1 DFQATT and CDR2 SNEGSKA (reference sequence). Trimming pared 4 bases from V and 6 bases from J, leaving 12 bases between. The CDR3 length is 12 residues. Here the CDR3 reads CSATQGIHGYTF. For the CDR3, the DNA is TGCAGTGCTACGCAGGGTATCCATGGCTACACCTTC.